Reported below is one T cell receptor (beta chain). Its antigen is undetermined. Primers: 60 Vbeta forward and 13 Jbeta reverse. Assay: immunoSEQ multiplex PCR; the TCRdb copy retains only in-frame clones and omits some. Here the sample spans some 150,000 clones, roughly 87% being singletons. These data are taken from a study of cytomegalovirus exposure and HLA in healthy donors. General study points: Associated with HLA alleles at 0.05 false discovery rate in a later analysis were over 15,000 TCR beta sequences. Per a prior analysis, the majority of TCR beta V segments were productive roughly 90% or roughly 30% of the time.

The TCR was taken from a man aged 25 to 40 in good health and CMV-seropositive. The sequenced sample consisted of PBMCs.

As DNA, the CDR3 is TGTGCCAGTACCGCTAAGGACAGGGGAGGCGATGAGCAGTTCTTC. It is translated as CASTAKDRGGDEQFF. The chain links TRBV19 to TRBJ2-1, with 9 positions matching TRBD1. The V gene's germline CDR1 is LNHDA and CDR2 SQIVND (reference sequence). CDR3 length: 15 amino acids. V trimming: 7 bases; J trimming: 8 bases; junction bases outside the gene matches: 12.